One sample yielded the 7 T cell receptor beta chains listed below, sequenced in a study of blood T cell repertoires in COVID-19. Sequencing was performed with immunoSEQ multiplex PCR; in TCRdb, only in-frame clones are kept and a portion is missing. This table holds some 76,000 clones, 75% to 95% found once. The sample taken for sequencing was peripheral blood. These receptor sequences come from a woman aged 18-35 years with acute or convalescent COVID-19.

The chain uses TRBV6-5 and TRBJ1-1; TRBD1 aligns across 9 bases. This CDR3 region has 13 residues. The V gene end was trimmed by 7 bases and the J gene end by 10 bases; junction bases not matched to a gene: 10. Looked up from germline, CDR1 is MNHEY and CDR2 is SVGAGI. CDR3 nucleotides: TGTGCCAGCACCTCGGACAGGGGAATAGGAGCTTTCTTT. This sequence encodes CASTSDRGIGAFF.

This chain uses TRBV4-3 with TRBJ1-3; D not resolved. Germline V gene data show CDR1 as LGHNA and CDR2 as YSLEER. Trimming took off 0 bases at V and 5 bases at J, with 20 bases between the two ends. The CDR3 runs to 18 residues. The chain's CDR3 is CASSQDQVGWPGRNTIYF. CDR3 DNA: TGCGCCAGCAGCCAAGATCAGGTCGGGTGGCCGGGGAGAAACACCATATATTTT.

This chain connects TRBV28 to TRBJ1-2, with 7 positions matching TRBD1. This CDR3 region has 16 residues. The trim removed 10 bases at V and 6 bases at J, leaving 20 bases unmatched. Germline values: CDR1 MDHEN, CDR2 SYDVKM. The DNA of the CDR3 is TGTGCCACACTCGAGGCAGGGGGAAGGTATGAGAATGGCTACACCTTC. Its translation: CATLEAGGRYENGYTF.

The chain employs TRBV6-5 and TRBJ2-7; 7 bases are shared with TRBD1. This CDR3 comprises 14 residues. Germline CDR1 reads MNHEY; CDR2 reads SVGAGI. After removal of 5 bases from V and 0 bases from J, the junction contained 4 bases not matched to a gene. DNA of the CDR3: TGTGCCAGCAGTCCCGGACAGGTCTCCTACGAGCAGTACTTC. The encoded protein is CASSPGQVSYEQYF.

The J gene is TRBJ1-4, the V gene TRBV7-9; 7 positions agree with TRBD1. This CDR3 is built from 14 residues. Germline-derived CDR1 and CDR2 are SEHNR and FQNEAQ (reference sequence). With 5 bases clipped from V and 6 bases from J, the junction kept 6 bases outside the gene matches. The CDR3 nucleotides are TGTGCCAGCAGCGGGGGCCAGGGGGATGAAAAACTGTTTTTT. Amino acid sequence: CASSGGQGDEKLFF.

The sample holds one count of this clone. The CDR3 is CASSIWSETGLQPQHF. The CDR3 bases are TGTGCCAGTAGTATTTGGTCCGAGACAGGGCTTCAGCCCCAGCATTTT. This sequence joins TRBV19 and TRBJ1-5; 7 bases are shared with TRBD1. CDR3 length equals 16 residues. The germline V gene encodes CDR1 LNHDA and CDR2 SQIVND (reference sequence). The trim removed 3 bases at V and 6 bases at J, leaving 11 bases unmatched.

The genes are TRBV18 and TRBJ2-5, with TRBD1 identical over 8 bases. The J segment lost 0 bases and the V segment lost 6 bases, leaving 3 bases of the junction unmatched. CDR1 KGHSH and CDR2 LQKENI come from the germline V gene. This CDR3 has 14 residues. This CDR3 is CASSTGEYQETQYF. CDR3 DNA: TGTGCCAGCTCGACAGGGGAGTACCAAGAGACCCAGTACTTC.